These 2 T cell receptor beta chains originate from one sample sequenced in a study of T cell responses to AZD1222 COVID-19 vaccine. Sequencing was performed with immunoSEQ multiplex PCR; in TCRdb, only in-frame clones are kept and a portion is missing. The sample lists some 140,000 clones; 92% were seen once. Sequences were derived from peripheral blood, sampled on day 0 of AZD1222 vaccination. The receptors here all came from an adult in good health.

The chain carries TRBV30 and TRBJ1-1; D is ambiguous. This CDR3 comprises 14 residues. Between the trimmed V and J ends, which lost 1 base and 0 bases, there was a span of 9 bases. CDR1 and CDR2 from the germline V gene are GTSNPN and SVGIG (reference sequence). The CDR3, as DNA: TGTGCCTGGAGTGCGGTGGCAATGAACACTGAAGCTTTCTTT. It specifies CAWSAVAMNTEAFF.

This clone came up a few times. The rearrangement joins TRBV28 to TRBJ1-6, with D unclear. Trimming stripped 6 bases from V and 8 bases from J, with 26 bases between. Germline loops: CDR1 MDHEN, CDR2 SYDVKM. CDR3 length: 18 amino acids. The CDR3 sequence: CASSPPLASLSGDSPLHF. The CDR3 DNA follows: TGTGCCAGCAGCCCTCCCCTCGCTTCGCTCAGTGGGGATTCACCCCTCCACTTT.